These T cell receptor beta chains were read from a single sample in a study of Tregs in tolerant kidney transplant recipients. This table comes from immunoSEQ multiplex PCR, and its TCRdb copy is limited to in-frame clones, with some not included. The table lists some 55,000 clones, about 86% of them singletons. Sequencing was performed on CD4+ T cells from blood. Source of these receptors: a human donor in good health. Each CDR3 is given with its conserved first and last residue. Fields, in order: J gene, D gene, clone size, V gene, CDR3 DNA, CDR3 protein. D genes are given only for firm matches. Rows give clone size only sometimes, using once, few, many, or a class for an expanded clone.

TRBJ2-7 | TRBD2 | once | TRBV19 | TGTGCCAGTAGTATGGCGGCTAGCGGGACCTACGAGCAGTACTTC | CASSMAASGTYEQYF
TRBJ1-2 | TRBD1 | once | TRBV19 | TGTGCCAGTAGTACCCAGACAGGGTGCACCTTC | CASSTQTGCTF
TRBJ2-1 | TRBD1 | - | TRBV5-1 | TGCGCCAGCAGCCGGACAGGGGTTAATTCCAATGAGCAGTTCTTC | CASSRTGVNSNEQFF
TRBJ1-1 | - | - | TRBV4-3 | TGCGCCAGCAGCCACCCCAGGGGCCGTGGGGACACTGAAGCTTTCTTT | CASSHPRGRGDTEAFF
TRBJ2-5 | TRBD1 | - | TRBV5-1 | TGCGCCAGCAGCTTAACAGGGGGAGAAGAGACCCAGTACTTC | CASSLTGGEETQYF
TRBJ2-2 | TRBD2 | - | TRBV2 | TGTGCCAGCAAAACGTTAGCGGGAGGAGGGACCGGGGAGCTGTTTTTT | CASKTLAGGGTGELFF
TRBJ1-3 | - | once | TRBV19 | TGTGCCAGTAGTATAGCAATTTGGGGGCGGACTGGAAACACCATATATTTT | CASSIAIWGRTGNTIYF
TRBJ1-6 | - | - | TRBV5-1 | TGCGCCAGCAGCCCCGAATCAGTTAATAATTCACCCCTCCACTTT | CASSPESVNNSPLHF
TRBJ1-3 | - | - | TRBV7-2 | TGTGCCAGCAGCTTAAGTGGGGGGAAGGGCTCTGGAAACACCATATATTTT | CASSLSGGKGSGNTIYF
TRBJ2-1 | TRBD1 | - | TRBV6-6 | TGTGCCAGCAGTTCACCGGGACAGGGTGGGCACAATGAGCAGTTCTTC | CASSSPGQGGHNEQFF
TRBJ2-5 | TRBD1 | - | TRBV19 | TGTGCCAGTAGTGCCCACGACAGGGAGCTTGAGACCCAGTACTTC | CASSAHDRELETQYF
TRBJ2-3 | - | - | TRBV10-3 | TGTGCCATCAGGCATAGCGGTCCAGATACGCAGTATTTT | CAIRHSGPDTQYF
TRBJ2-3 | - | - | TRBV30 | TGTGCCTGGAGTGCAGGTGGTACGCAGTATTTT | CAWSAGGTQYF
TRBJ2-7 | - | - | TRBV6-5 | TGTGCCAGCAGTTACCGGAGGGCCTACGAGCAGTACTTC | CASSYRRAYEQYF
TRBJ1-5 | - | - | TRBV18 | TGTGCCAGCTCATGGACAGTTGATAGCAATCAGCCCCAGCATTTT | CASSWTVDSNQPQHF
TRBJ1-2 | - | - | TRBV25-1 | TGTGCCAGCAGTGAATCCGGGTGGGGGTATGGCTACACCTTC | CASSESGWGYGYTF
TRBJ2-1 | - | few | TRBV6-5 | TGTGCCAGCAGCATGGGCTCCGGTGAGCAGTTCTTC | CASSMGSGEQFF
TRBJ1-5 | - | - | TRBV7-8 | TGTGCCAGCAGCTTAGCCCCCGGACGAGATCAGCCCCAGCATTTT | CASSLAPGRDQPQHF
TRBJ2-7 | - | - | TRBV5-1 | TGCGCCAGCAGTTATGCCGGGCCCACCTACGAGCAGTACTTC | CASSYAGPTYEQYF
TRBJ2-2 | - | - | TRBV7-6 | TGTGCCAGCAGCGACCCTACCTCCCGGGGTCCCGGGGAGCTGTTTTTT | CASSDPTSRGPGELFF
TRBJ1-1 | - | once | TRBV2 | TGTGCCAGCAGTCCTGAGGGGGAGACTGAAGCTTTCTTT | CASSPEGETEAFF
TRBJ2-5 | - | - | TRBV5-4 | TGTGCCAGCAGCTCGACGGGGGCAGGCCAAGAGACCCAGTACTTC | CASSSTGAGQETQYF
TRBJ2-3 | TRBD1 | - | TRBV5-5 | TGTGCCAGCAGTCATCCGGACAGGGGGCTACGAGATACGCAGTATTTT | CASSHPDRGLRDTQYF
TRBJ2-1 | - | - | TRBV6-1 | TGTGCCAGCAGGGAGACTAACAATGGTGAGCAGTTCTTC | CASRETNNGEQFF
TRBJ1-2 | TRBD1 | once | TRBV6-5 | TGTGCCAGCAGTTCTATGACAGGGGTTGGCTACACCTTC | CASSSMTGVGYTF
TRBJ2-1 | TRBD1 | - | TRBV6-5 | TGTGCCAGCCGGGACAGGTTTTACTACAATGAGCAGTTCTTC | CASRDRFYYNEQFF
TRBJ1-3 | - | - | TRBV9 | TGTGCCAGCAGCGCCCTCGGGACCTCTGGAAACACCATATATTTT | CASSALGTSGNTIYF
TRBJ1-5 | - | once | TRBV7-2 | TGTGCCAGCAGCTTATGGCAGCCTAATCAGCCCCAGCATTTT | CASSLWQPNQPQHF
TRBJ2-7 | TRBD1 | - | TRBV9 | TGTGCCAGCAGCGTAGCCCGACAGGGACACCATCTAGACTACGAGCAGTACTTC | CASSVARQGHHLDYEQYF
TRBJ2-5 | - | - | TRBV7-9 | TGTGCCAGCAGCTCGACAGCAATCCAAGAGACCCAGTACTTC | CASSSTAIQETQYF
TRBJ1-1 | TRBD1 | - | TRBV5-4 | TGTGCCAGCAGTTCTGCCGGGACAGGGAACACTGAAGCTTTCTTT | CASSSAGTGNTEAFF
TRBJ2-7 | - | - | TRBV29-1 | TGCAGCGTTGTCGGTGATGAGAAGGGATCCTACGAGCAGTACTTC | CSVVGDEKGSYEQYF
TRBJ2-2 | TRBD2 | - | TRBV12-5 | TGTGCTAGTGGTTTGTCGGCGGGAGTGAACACCGGGGAGCTGTTTTTT | CASGLSAGVNTGELFF
TRBJ1-3 | - | - | TRBV7-8 | TGTGCCAGCAGCTTGGGGGGCTCTGGAAACACCATATATTTT | CASSLGGSGNTIYF
TRBJ2-1 | - | - | TRBV18 | TGTGCCAGCTCACCGGACCACTTAAGGGGTAATGAGCAGTTCTTC | CASSPDHLRGNEQFF
TRBJ1-1 | - | - | TRBV18 | TGTGCCAGCTCACCGAGCGGGGGCATGGGTGAAGCTTTCTTT | CASSPSGGMGEAFF
TRBJ1-1 | - | - | TRBV5-6 | TGTGCCAGCAGCTGGAGAGGGCAGAAGAACACTGAAGCTTTCTTT | CASSWRGQKNTEAFF
TRBJ2-7 | TRBD1 | few | TRBV28 | TGTGCCAGCGGGAGGACAGGGCACGAGCAGTACTTC | CASGRTGHEQYF
TRBJ2-1 | TRBD1 | - | TRBV7-8 | TGTGCCAGCAGCTTAGTACCCTGGGACAGGGGCACGAGAGAGCAGTTCTTC | CASSLVPWDRGTREQFF
TRBJ2-3 | TRBD2 | - | TRBV2 | TGTGCCAGCAGACTAGCGGAGTCCACAGATACGCAGTATTTT | CASRLAESTDTQYF
TRBJ1-4 | - | - | TRBV30 | TGTGCCTGGAGAGGGGTCGGGGATGAAAAACTGTTTTTT | CAWRGVGDEKLFF
TRBJ2-2 | TRBD2 | - | TRBV2 | TGTGCCACAAGCAGGGAGGGTCGCGGGGAGCTGTTTTTT | CATSREGRGELFF
TRBJ2-7 | - | - | TRBV4-1 | TGCGCCAGCAGCCAAGGATATACGGGGCGTCGAACCTACGAGCAGTACTTC | CASSQGYTGRRTYEQYF
TRBJ2-1 | - | - | TRBV11-3 | TGTGCCAGCAGCTTAGAATACAATGAGCAGTTCTTC | CASSLEYNEQFF
TRBJ2-6 | TRBD1 | - | TRBV25-1 | TGTGCCAGCATCGGGGACAGGGTTTCTGGGGCCAACGTCCTGACTTTC | CASIGDRVSGANVLTF
TRBJ2-1 | - | - | TRBV11-1 | TGTGCCAGCAGCCCCTTAGAGCCAACCGAGCAGTTCTTC | CASSPLEPTEQFF
TRBJ2-7 | - | - | TRBV7-2 | TGTGCCAGCAGCTCGCCGGGACGGCTCTACGAGCAGTACTTC | CASSSPGRLYEQYF
TRBJ2-7 | - | once | TRBV29-1 | TGCAGCGTCAGGGACATCTACGAGCAGTACTTC | CSVRDIYEQYF
TRBJ2-1 | TRBD2 | - | TRBV5-1 | TGCGCCAGCAGTCCGCGGGGGGTATACAATGAGCAGTTCTTC | CASSPRGVYNEQFF
TRBJ2-7 | - | - | TRBV18 | TGTGCCAGCTCACCAATACAAACTACCTACGAGCAGTACTTC | CASSPIQTTYEQYF
TRBJ2-1 | - | - | TRBV9 | TGTGCCAGCAGCGTGCTAGGACAGCTCGCTAACAATGAGCAGTTCTTC | CASSVLGQLANNEQFF
TRBJ2-5 | - | once | TRBV20-1 | TGCAGTGCTAGAGGGATAAAGACCCAGTACTTC | CSARGIKTQYF